This T cell receptor beta chain appears in the sequencing data of a study of monozygotic twins with inflammatory bowel disease. A template switching step added UMIs, each with a 6-nucleotide sample barcode. TCRdb re-called the 5' RACE reads and catalogs CDR3 proteins one per entry, DNA excluded. This table lists approximately 160,000 distinct CDR3 sequences. There are 14 residues in the CDR3. Germline CDR1 reads MNHNY; CDR2 reads SVGAGI (reference sequence). The chain links TRBV6-6 to TRBJ1-2. This sequence was found in a human donor with ulcerative colitis or Crohn's disease, or a healthy co-twin of an affected twin (not recorded which). The sample taken for sequencing was blood. Here the CDR3 reads CASMGGAANYGYTF.